The 13 T cell receptor beta chains in this list originate from one sample, sequenced in a study of cytomegalovirus exposure and HLA in healthy donors. Primers included in the PCR were 60 Vbeta and 13 Jbeta primers. Measured with immunoSEQ multiplex PCR; TCRdb has only the in-frame clones, and not every one. The sample carries fewer than 250,000 clones, 65% to 85% recorded once. The sequencing input was PBMCs. These receptors were obtained from a woman aged 18-29 years in good health and CMV-seronegative.

This chain connects TRBV9 to TRBJ2-5; 10 nucleotides match TRBD1. In germline, CDR1 is SGDLS, CDR2 YYNGEE. J lost 2 bases, V lost 2 bases, and 6 bases had no gene match. The CDR3 runs 16 residues. CDR3 in amino acids: CASSVGDRGGQETQYF. For the CDR3, the DNA is TGTGCCAGCAGCGTGGGGGACAGGGGAGGACAAGAGACCCAGTACTTC.

This clone was seen a single time. The chain is built from TRBV15 and TRBJ1-1; D may be TRBD1 (6 bases). Germline V lookup: CDR1 LNHNV, CDR2 YYDKDF (reference sequence). Trimming shortened V by 1 base and J by 7 bases, and 13 bases separated the two germline ends. The CDR3 totals 14 residues. CDR3 DNA: TGTGCCACCAGCAGAGGCTCCGGGACAAGTGAAGCTTTCTTT. This codes for CATSRGSGTSEAFF.

This clone was detected only a few times. The V call is TRBV28, the J call TRBJ2-1, with TRBD2 matching 11 bases. CDR1 MDHEN and CDR2 SYDVKM come from the germline V gene. The CDR3 runs to 17 residues. V was pared by 5 bases and J by 8 bases, with 14 bases of the junction left unmatched. The CDR3 DNA reads TGTGCCAGCAGTCAAGGCCTAACTAGCGGGGGTGGGCATGAGCAGTTCTTC. Its protein product is CASSQGLTSGGGHEQFF.

This sequence joins TRBV11-2 and TRBJ1-3; D remains unclear. The CDR3 extends over 14 amino acids. The germline gives CDR1 SGHAT, CDR2 FQNNGV. V gave up 7 bases and J gave up 2 bases, with 12 bases separating them. CDR3 residues: CASTETGAGNTIYF. For the CDR3, the DNA is TGTGCCAGCACCGAGACCGGGGCTGGAAACACCATATATTTT.

The chain joins TRBV7-3 to TRBJ2-7; 7 bases match TRBD1. V shed 4 bases, J shed 6 bases, and the junction held 6 bases outside the gene matches. The CDR3 is 13 amino acids. CDR1 is SGHTA and CDR2 is FQGTGA in the germline V gene. CDR3 region: CASSSGQEGEQYF. CDR3 bases: TGTGCCAGCAGCTCAGGACAGGAAGGCGAGCAGTACTTC. The full variable domain, in which reference TRBV7-3 and TRBJ2-7 provide the parts outside the CDR3, is GAGVSQTPSNKVTEKGKYVELRCDPISGHTALYWYRQSLGQGPEFLIYFQGTGAADDSGLPNDRFFAVRPEGSVSTLKIQRTERGDSAVYLCASSSGQEGEQYFGPGTRLTVT.

This sequence joins TRBV6-1 and TRBJ2-7; D call uncertain. Germline-derived CDR1 and CDR2 are MNHNS and SASEGT. The V gene lost 4 bases and the J gene lost 2 bases, with 12 bases spanning the gap. This CDR3 comprises 14 residues. For the CDR3, the DNA is TGTGCCAGCAGTGGGCTGATCCTTACCTACGAGCAGTACTTC. The encoded protein is CASSGLILTYEQYF.

This chain joins TRBV7-2 and TRBJ2-3; maybe TRBD2 (6 bases). In germline, CDR1 is SGHTA, CDR2 FQGNSA. V was cut by 7 bases and J by 0 bases, with 17 bases left in between. The CDR3 consists of 16 residues. The chain's CDR3 is CASTMGGLLSTDTQYF. The DNA for the CDR3 is TGTGCCAGCACCATGGGGGGACTCCTTAGCACAGATACGCAGTATTTT.

This chain uses TRBV7-6 with TRBJ2-7, with TRBD1 as a possible D gene (6 bases). Trimming cost V 1 base and J 6 bases, with 13 bases left between them. This CDR3 spans 14 amino acids. Germline CDR1 is SGHVS and CDR2 is FNYEAQ. CDR3 bases: TGTGCCAGCAGCTTAGGTGTACAGGGCTCCGAGCAGTACTTC. Its protein is CASSLGVQGSEQYF.

The genes are TRBV6-1 and TRBJ1-5, with TRBD1 as a possible D gene (6 bases). Germline V CDR1 and CDR2: MNHNS, SASEGT. V dropped 2 bases and J dropped 3 bases, with 11 bases sitting between them. There are 15 residues in the CDR3. DNA for the CDR3: TGTGCCAGCAGTGAACAAGGACAGATCAATCAGCCCCAGCATTTT. Amino acids: CASSEQGQINQPQHF.

V and J are TRBV4-3 and TRBJ2-1; 7 nucleotides match TRBD2. Unmatched junction bases numbered 7, after V lost 4 bases and J lost 10 bases. Per germline, CDR1 LGHNA and CDR2 YSLEER. The CDR3 has 13 residues. The CDR3 DNA reads as TGCGCCAGCAGCCCCCCGGGACTAAACGAGCAGTTCTTC. Its translation: CASSPPGLNEQFF.

As concerns this clone: A junction boundary mismatches the germline segment, possibly from a read error. The chain recombines TRBV19 with TRBJ1-1, with TRBD1 matching 7 bases. This CDR3 is built from 17 residues. Germline CDR1 is LNHDA and CDR2 is SQIVND (reference sequence). CDR3 bases: TGTGCCAGTACTATACATTCCTGGACAGGTATGAACACTGAAGCTTTCTTT. Amino acids: CASTIHSWTGMNTEAFF.

The V call is TRBV28, the J call TRBJ1-6; tentative D call: TRBD1 (6 bases). Trimming removed 4 bases at V and 6 bases at J, with 13 bases between. CDR1 and CDR2 from the germline V gene are MDHEN and SYDVKM. The CDR3 covers 15 residues. DNA for the CDR3: TGTGCCAGCAGTTCTTACGGACAGAGTAATTCACCCCTCCACTTT. Protein: CASSSYGQSNSPLHF.

The genes are TRBV7-6 and TRBJ2-5; perhaps TRBD2 as D (5 bases). Germline V gene lookup returns CDR1 SGHVS and CDR2 FNYEAQ. V was cut by 1 base and J by 5 bases, with 11 bases left in between. The CDR3 runs to 14 residues. The CDR3 region is CASSLGRGGETQYF. CDR3 bases: TGTGCCAGCAGCTTAGGACGGGGTGGGGAGACCCAGTACTTC.